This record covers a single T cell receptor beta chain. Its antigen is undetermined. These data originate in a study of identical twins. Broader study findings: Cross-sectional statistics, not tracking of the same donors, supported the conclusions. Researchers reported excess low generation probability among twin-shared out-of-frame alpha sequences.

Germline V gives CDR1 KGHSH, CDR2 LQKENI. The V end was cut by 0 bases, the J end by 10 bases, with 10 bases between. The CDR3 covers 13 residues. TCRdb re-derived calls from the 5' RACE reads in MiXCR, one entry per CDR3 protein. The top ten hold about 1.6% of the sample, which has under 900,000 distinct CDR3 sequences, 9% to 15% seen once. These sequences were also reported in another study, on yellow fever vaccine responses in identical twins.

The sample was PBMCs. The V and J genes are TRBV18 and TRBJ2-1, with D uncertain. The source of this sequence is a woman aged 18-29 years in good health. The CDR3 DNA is TGTGCCAGCTCACCACCTGTACGGGCGGAGCAGTTCTTC. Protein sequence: CASSPPVRAEQFF.